Sequencing of this T cell receptor beta chain was carried out in a study of Ad26.COV2.S vaccination and SARS-CoV-2 variants. Study-wide background: It was the COV1001 Ad26.COV2.S trial arm that included the donor. Study-level findings and limits: After vaccination, substantial breadth of spike-specific CD8+ and CD4+ responses was reported.

Germline V gives CDR1 SGHNT, CDR2 YYREEE (reference sequence). Trimming pared 4 bases from V and 3 bases from J, leaving 16 bases between. CDR3 length: 15 residues. Treatment indicated: about 20 received Ad26.COV2.S at low or high dose, single or two shots; 5 received placebo; per-sample allocation not given. Vaccine and placebo recipients were sampled on day 63 after the first injection. Vaccination used an Ad26 vector expressing Wuhan-strain SARS-CoV-2 spike. Of note for this clone: Its matching antigen is unknown.

Some clones are missing from TCRdb's copy, which holds only in-frame ones; the method was immunoSEQ multiplex PCR. The sample lists a few hundred thousand clones; about nine tenths were seen once. The V gene is TRBV5-4, the J gene TRBJ1-2; unclear D gene. This sequence originates from a person aged 18-65 years who received the Ad26.COV2.S COVID-19 vaccine or a placebo. The starting material was peripheral blood, obtained in a trial of Ad26.COV2.S vaccine versus placebo. The chain's CDR3 is CASSPDARVDYGYTF. CDR3 bases: TGTGCCAGCAGCCCCGACGCCCGGGTTGACTATGGCTACACCTTC.